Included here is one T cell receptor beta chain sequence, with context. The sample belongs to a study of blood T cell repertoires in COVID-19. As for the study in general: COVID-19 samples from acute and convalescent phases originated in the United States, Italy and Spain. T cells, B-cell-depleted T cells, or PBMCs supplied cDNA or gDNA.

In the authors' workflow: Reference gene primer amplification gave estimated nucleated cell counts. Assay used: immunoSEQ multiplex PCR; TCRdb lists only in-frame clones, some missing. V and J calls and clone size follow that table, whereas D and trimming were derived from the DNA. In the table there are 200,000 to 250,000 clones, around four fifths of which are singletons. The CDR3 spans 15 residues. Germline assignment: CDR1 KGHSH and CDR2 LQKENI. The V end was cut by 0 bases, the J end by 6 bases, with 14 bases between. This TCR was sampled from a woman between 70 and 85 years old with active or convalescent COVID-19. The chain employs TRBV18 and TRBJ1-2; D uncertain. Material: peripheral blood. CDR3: CASSPPNIPLDGYTF. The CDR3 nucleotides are TGTGCCAGCTCACCACCGAACATCCCCTTGGATGGCTACACCTTC. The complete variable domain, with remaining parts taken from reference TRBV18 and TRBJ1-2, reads NAGVMQNPRHLVRRRGQEARLRCSPMKGHSHVYWYRQLPEEGLKFMVYLQKENIIDESGMPKERFSAEFPKEGPSILRIQQVVRGDSAAYFCASSPPNIPLDGYTFGSGTRLTVV.